The present TCR beta chain was sequenced within a study of cytomegalovirus exposure and HLA in healthy donors. Study in general: Some 91 million unique TCRs from HLA-typed donors were held in an early release of data. Study outcomes and limitations: In an earlier analysis, productive rearrangement rates for most beta V segments clustered near 87% or 30%.

This clone appeared a few times. Its matching antigen is unknown. 13 Jbeta primers and 60 Vbeta primers were used for the PCR. Method: immunoSEQ multiplex PCR; TCRdb's copy keeps in-frame clones and lacks some. The sample yields 110,000 or so clones, about 80% seen once. Trimming shortened V by 4 bases and J by 1 base, and 6 bases separated the two germline ends. This CDR3 has 13 residues. Germline loops: CDR1 SGHDT, CDR2 YYEEEE. This clonotype originated in a woman in her twenties or thirties in good health and CMV-seropositive. V gene TRBV5-6 combines with J gene TRBJ2-1, with D possibly being TRBD1 (5 bases). The source material was PBMCs. The CDR3 DNA follows: TGTGCCAGCAGCGACAGTTCCTACAATGAGCAGTTCTTC. Translating gives CASSDSSYNEQFF.